This TCR beta chain was sequenced for a study of cytomegalovirus exposure and HLA in healthy donors. Both 60 Vbeta primers and 13 Jbeta primers went into the PCR. The method was immunoSEQ multiplex PCR; TCRdb's version includes in-frame clones alone and lacks a portion of them. Found here are approximately 130,000 clones, around 70% of them singletons; the top ten hold over 2%. Whole-study results and caveats: The authors listed over 150 TCR beta chains as cytomegalovirus-associated. In a later analysis, donors in an Asian-associated ancestry cluster reportedly had fewer N-insertions in productive TCRs than the cohort mean. Per a prior analysis, the majority of TCR beta V segments were productive roughly 87% or roughly 30% of the time.

Per the germline V gene, CDR1 is SGHRS and CDR2 is YFSETQ. CDR3 length: 12 amino acids. V lost 0 bases and J lost 14; bases outside the gene matches: 5. Note on this clone: Antigen specificity is unknown.

The sample taken for sequencing was PBMCs. The clonotype comes from a woman in her sixties in good health and CMV-seropositive. This sequence joins TRBV5-1 and TRBJ1-2, with 9 nucleotides matching TRBD1. For the CDR3, the DNA is TGCGCCAGCAGCTTGGCGGGGACAGGGTTTACCTTC. Encoded protein: CASSLAGTGFTF.